This T cell receptor beta chain is drawn from a study of graft-versus-host responses after intestinal transplantation. Study overall: Anti-thymocyte globulin induction was given to all recipients, followed by tacrolimus and steroids for around three years.

There are 14 residues in the CDR3. V dropped 7 bases and J dropped 5; count of bases not matched to a gene: 10. In germline, CDR1 is SNHLY, CDR2 FYNNEI. Concerning this clone: As yet, its antigen is unknown.

Study outcomes and limitations: Present in recipient marrow, GvH clones included some that appeared first in ileum or blood. High graft-versus-host to host-versus-graft T cell clonal ratios marked allografts of patients with graft-donor macrochimerism.

This table comes from immunoSEQ multiplex PCR, and its TCRdb copy is limited to in-frame clones, with some not included. The table records about 120,000 clones, roughly 95% of them present only once. This TCR came from a human donor who received an intestinal transplant. Here the sequenced sample was unstimulated CD8+ T cells sorted from spleen or lymph node cells, taken before intestinal transplant. V gene TRBV2 combines with J gene TRBJ2-7, with TRBD1 identical over 8 bases. The CDR3 sequence: CASKVGRGHDEQYF. In DNA form, the CDR3 reads TGTGCCAGCAAAGTAGGCAGGGGGCATGACGAGCAGTACTTC.